These 18 T cell receptor beta chains originate from one sample sequenced in a study of radiotherapy plus CTLA-4 blockade in lung cancer. The protocol was immunoSEQ multiplex PCR, while the TCRdb copy is restricted to in-frame clones and leaves out a portion. The sample consists of tens of thousands of clones, 77% of them appearing once. Specimen: peripheral blood, collected from a patient treated with radiotherapy plus ipilimumab. The source is a human donor with non-small cell lung cancer whose response to radiotherapy plus ipilimumab could not be evaluated.

The V gene is TRBV7-6, the J gene TRBJ1-1; a possible D gene is TRBD1 (5 bases). The germline gives CDR1 SGHVS, CDR2 FNYEAQ. Trimming left V 5 bases short and J 4 bases short, with 11 bases between. CDR3 length equals 13 residues. The CDR3 bases are TGTGCCAGCAGCACTCAGGGTTCCACTGAAGCTTTCTTT. This gives the protein CASSTQGSTEAFF.

The chain is built from TRBV9 and TRBJ2-5; the D is unclear. V lost 0 bases to trimming and J lost 1 base, with 7 bases between them. Looked up from germline, CDR1 is SGDLS and CDR2 is YYNGEE. The CDR3 runs to 14 residues. This CDR3 reads CASSVGSGQETQYF. The DNA of the CDR3 is TGTGCCAGCAGCGTAGGCTCCGGCCAAGAGACCCAGTACTTC.

This clone was recorded only once. The rearrangement links TRBV6-6 to TRBJ1-4, with 8 nucleotides matching TRBD1. The germline V gene has CDR1 MNHNY and CDR2 SVGAGI (reference sequence). The CDR3 totals 14 residues. V lost 6 bases to trimming and J lost 5 bases; unmatched junction nucleotides: 5. CDR3 sequence: CASRVQGGNEKLFF. The CDR3 DNA is TGTGCCAGCAGGGTACAGGGGGGGAATGAAAAACTGTTTTTT.

The genes are TRBV5-6 and TRBJ1-1, with 8 bases matching TRBD1. The V gene end was trimmed by 4 bases and the J gene end by 0 bases; junction bases not matched to a gene: 11. CDR3 length: 17 residues. Germline V gene lookup returns CDR1 SGHDT and CDR2 YYEEEE. The DNA of the CDR3 is TGTGCCAGCAGCACAGGACAGGGCAGAATGCTGAACACTGAAGCTTTCTTT. Amino acids: CASSTGQGRMLNTEAFF.

This clone was seen a handful of times. V and J are TRBV27 and TRBJ1-5, with D possibly TRBD1 on 6 matching bases. The length of the CDR3 is 18 residues. V dropped 5 bases and J dropped 2 bases, with 22 bases sitting between them. Per germline, CDR1 MNHEY and CDR2 SMNVEV (reference sequence). DNA of the CDR3: TGTGCCAGCAGTCTATATTACGCCGAGACAGGCGGCAATCAGCCCCAGCATTTT. It is translated as CASSLYYAETGGNQPQHF.

This clone has just a few counts. The chain combines TRBV5-1 with TRBJ1-3; no firm D call. V lost 0 bases, J lost 0 bases, and 16 bases lay in between. The CDR3 loop spans 18 amino acids. Germline V gene data show CDR1 as SGHRS and CDR2 as YFSETQ. The CDR3 sequence is CASSLVAGPMSSGNTIYF. For the CDR3, the DNA is TGCGCCAGCAGCTTGGTTGCAGGCCCTATGTCCTCTGGAAACACCATATATTTT.

Only one count was recorded for this clone. The gene calls are TRBV5-1 and TRBJ2-5; 9 bases fit TRBD1. The J call may be mistaken, given a closer DNA end match to TRBJ2-7. The CDR3 consists of 14 residues. Germline assignment: CDR1 SGHRS and CDR2 YFSETQ. The CDR3 sequence: CASMLGQGTYEQYF. The DNA for the CDR3 is TGCGCCAGCATGTTGGGACAGGGCACCTACGAGCAGTACTTC.

The chain links TRBV28 to TRBJ1-2; 8 bases are a match to TRBD1. The V segment lost 4 bases and the J segment 4 bases; nucleotides outside the gene matches: 8. The CDR3 is 15 residues long. Germline-derived CDR1 and CDR2 are MDHEN and SYDVKM. The CDR3, as DNA: TGTGCCAGCAGTTCCAGGACAGGGCGGGGCTATGGCTACACCTTC. Protein product: CASSSRTGRGYGYTF.

The V call is TRBV28, the J call TRBJ1-6, with D possibly TRBD1 on 6 matching bases. Germline CDR1 is MDHEN and CDR2 is SYDVKM. V was shortened by 3 bases and J by 10 bases, with 10 bases between the two germline ends. This CDR3 spans 13 amino acids. The CDR3 protein is CASSFPTGSPLHF. In DNA, the CDR3 is TGTGCCAGCAGTTTCCCGACAGGCTCACCCCTCCACTTT.

This chain connects TRBV18 to TRBJ1-4, with D perhaps matching TRBD1 (6 bases). The germline CDR1 and CDR2 sequences are KGHSH and LQKENI. Trimming removed 3 bases at V and 7 bases at J, with 24 bases between. This CDR3 is built from 18 residues. CDR3 protein: CASSPPRGNGDSGEKLFF. The CDR3 DNA is TGTGCCAGCTCACCCCCAAGGGGGAACGGCGATTCGGGTGAAAAACTGTTTTTT.

V gene TRBV5-4 combines with J gene TRBJ2-7, with a possible D match to TRBD1 (5 bases). Trimming removed 2 bases at V and 2 bases at J, with 17 bases between. The CDR3 has 16 residues. Germline CDR1 and CDR2: SGHNT and YYREEE (reference sequence). CDR3 amino acids: CASSFPTAGPTYEQYF. For the CDR3, the DNA is TGTGCCAGCAGCTTTCCCACGGCAGGGCCAACCTACGAGCAGTACTTC. The full variable domain, completed using reference TRBV5-4 and TRBJ2-7, is ETGVTQSPTHLIKTRGQQVTLRCSSQSGHNTVSWYQQALGQGPQFIFQYYREEENGRGNFPPRFSGLQFPNYSSELNVNALELDDSALYLCASSFPTAGPTYEQYFGPGTRLTVT.

This chain uses TRBV4-3 with TRBJ2-3; 7 bases align to TRBD2. This CDR3 is built from 14 residues. V lost 6 bases to trimming and J lost 2 bases; unmatched junction nucleotides: 5. Germline values: CDR1 LGHNA, CDR2 YSLEER. The DNA for the CDR3 is TGCGCCAGCAGTGACGGGAGGCCCACAGATACGCAGTATTTT. This encodes CASSDGRPTDTQYF.

The CDR3 region has the DNA TGTGCCAGCAGTGAACAGGGTTTCTCCTACGAGCAGTACTTC. It encodes CASSEQGFSYEQYF. This chain connects TRBV2 to TRBJ2-7; D might be TRBD1 (5 bases). The CDR3 spans 14 residues. Germline lookup yields CDR1 SNHLY and CDR2 FYNNEI. Trimming took off 2 bases at V and 0 bases at J, with 8 bases between the two ends.

The chain employs TRBV6-5 and TRBJ2-1, with D uncertain. Germline loops: CDR1 MNHEY, CDR2 SVGAGI. This CDR3 comprises 11 residues. Trimming pared 6 bases from V and 14 bases from J, leaving 14 bases between. CDR3 nucleotides: TGTGCCAGCAGGCGTGGGCTGGTAGAGTTCTTC. This codes for CASRRGLVEFF.

The chain recombines TRBV6-5 with TRBJ2-3, with 8 bases that match TRBD2. The V gene's germline CDR1 is MNHEY and CDR2 SVGAGI. The V and J ends lost 0 bases and 3 bases, in that order; junction bases with no gene match: 5. The CDR3 loop spans 16 amino acids. CDR3 nucleotide sequence: TGTGCCAGCAGTTACTCGGGACTAGTGGTGACAGATACGCAGTATTTT. Translated: CASSYSGLVVTDTQYF.

This clone has just a few counts. The gene calls are TRBV28 and TRBJ2-7; the D gene is possibly TRBD1 (5 bases). The CDR3 runs to 12 residues. The V and J ends lost 7 bases and 11 bases respectively, with 18 bases between them. Germline V CDR1 and CDR2: MDHEN, SYDVKM. The CDR3: CASKGNGPREYF. The CDR3 DNA is TGTGCCAGCAAGGGGAATGGCCCAAGGGAGTACTTC. The whole variable domain, remainder taken from reference TRBV28 and TRBJ2-7, is DVKVTQSSRYLVKRTGEKVFLECVQDMDHENMFWYRQDPGLGLRLIYFSYDVKMKEKGDIPEGYSVSREKKERFSLILESASTNQTSMYLCASKGNGPREYFGPGTRLTVT.

The chain employs TRBV2 and TRBJ2-3, with 7 bases aligning to TRBD1. The length of the CDR3 is 14 residues. With V trimmed by 6 bases and J by 4 bases, 7 bases remained unmatched. Germline V gene data show CDR1 as SNHLY and CDR2 as FYNNEI. In DNA form, the CDR3 reads TGTGCCAGCAGCATGGGACAGAACTCAGATACGCAGTATTTT. It translates to CASSMGQNSDTQYF.

The rearrangement joins TRBV30 to TRBJ1-2; D might be TRBD1 (5 bases). Germline V CDR1 and CDR2: GTSNPN, SVGIG (reference sequence). The CDR3 totals 13 residues. V was cut by 2 bases and J by 2 bases, with 9 bases left in between. This chain's CDR3 is CAWSPGRNYGYTF. In DNA, the CDR3 is TGTGCCTGGAGTCCAGGGAGGAACTATGGCTACACCTTC.